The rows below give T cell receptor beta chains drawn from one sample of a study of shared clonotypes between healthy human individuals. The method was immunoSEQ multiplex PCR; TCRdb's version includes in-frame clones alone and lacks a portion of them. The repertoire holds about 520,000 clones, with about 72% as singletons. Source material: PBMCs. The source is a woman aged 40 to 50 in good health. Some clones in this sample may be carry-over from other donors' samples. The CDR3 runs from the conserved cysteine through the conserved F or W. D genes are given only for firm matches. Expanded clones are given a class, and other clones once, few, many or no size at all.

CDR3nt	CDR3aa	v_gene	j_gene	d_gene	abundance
TGCGCCAGCAGCCTGGACGGTGGTCACACTGAAGCTTTCTTT	CASSLDGGHTEAFF	TRBV5-1	TRBJ1-1	.	.
TGTGCCGGCCTAGCGGAGCCCTACAATGAGCAGTTCTTC	CAGLAEPYNEQFF	TRBV6-1	TRBJ2-1	TRBD2	.
TGTGCCAGCGAACTCCGCGGCAGGGGGCACACCGGGGAGCTGTTTTTT	CASELRGRGHTGELFF	TRBV28	TRBJ2-2	TRBD1	once
TGTGCCATCAACGTTAGGGAGGACGGGAACTATGGCTACACCTTC	CAINVREDGNYGYTF	TRBV10-3	TRBJ1-2	.	.
TGTGCCAGTAGTATTTTGGATTTCGACACTGAAGCTTTCTTT	CASSILDFDTEAFF	TRBV19	TRBJ1-1	.	once
TGCGCCAGCAGAACCTCTACGGGGGAGGGTCAGCCCCAGCATTTT	CASRTSTGEGQPQHF	TRBV5-1	TRBJ1-5	.	few
TGTGCCAGCAGCTCTGGGGGTAGGGACAATGAGCAGTTCTTC	CASSSGGRDNEQFF	TRBV28	TRBJ2-1	.	.
TGTGCCTGGAGTGTAGCTCTAGCTCCCGGGGAGCTGTTTTTT	CAWSVALAPGELFF	TRBV30	TRBJ2-2	.	.
TGTGCCAGCAGTGATGTAAGGAGTGGGGACACTGAAGCTTTCTTT	CASSDVRSGDTEAFF	TRBV25-1	TRBJ1-1	.	.
TGCGCCAGCAGTGATCCGGGGCAGCCCCAGCATTTT	CASSDPGQPQHF	TRBV10-1	TRBJ1-5	.	.
TGTGCCAGCAGTTCTCCATGGACAGGAACCAGCTATGGCTACACCTTC	CASSSPWTGTSYGYTF	TRBV28	TRBJ1-2	TRBD1	.
TGTGCCAGCAGCCTAGGACAGGGGCGCTACAATGAGCAGTTCTTC	CASSLGQGRYNEQFF	TRBV7-2	TRBJ2-1	TRBD1	.
TGTGCCAGCAGCTTGTCCGGGGGTTTCGGGGCCTACGAGCAGTACTTC	CASSLSGGFGAYEQYF	TRBV5-4	TRBJ2-7	.	.
TGTGCCAGCTCCCAGGGGGAGTGGGATGAGCAGTTCTTC	CASSQGEWDEQFF	TRBV18	TRBJ2-1	TRBD1	.
TGTGCCAGCAGCTCAGAAGCCGGGGTAGCGAGAGGGTATGAGACCCAGTACTTC	CASSSEAGVARGYETQYF	TRBV7-9	TRBJ2-5	.	.
TGCGCCAGCAGCCTAATAGGCTATGAGCAGTTCTTC	CASSLIGYEQFF	TRBV5-1	TRBJ2-1	.	.
TGCGCCAGCAGCCAGTTTTTTAGGGCACCCCTCCACTTT	CASSQFFRAPLHF	TRBV4-1	TRBJ1-6	.	.
TGCGCCAGCAGCTTGGGCGGAACTAACTATGGCTACACCTTC	CASSLGGTNYGYTF	TRBV5-1	TRBJ1-2	.	.
TGTGCCAGCAGTTACGGCGGACAGCTGAACGCTGAAGCTTTCTTT	CASSYGGQLNAEAFF	TRBV6-5	TRBJ1-1	.	.
TGTGCCAGCAGGTCAGGGGGACAGGGGAATATCGAGCAGTACTTC	CASRSGGQGNIEQYF	TRBV7-2	TRBJ2-7	TRBD1	.
TGTGCCAGCAGTGACTCAGCGGGGGCTCAGCCCCAGCATTTT	CASSDSAGAQPQHF	TRBV6-4	TRBJ1-5	.	many
TGTGCCAGCAGCTTAGCTTGGCCCCGGACCAGACACACCGGGGAGCTGTTTTTT	CASSLAWPRTRHTGELFF	TRBV7-9	TRBJ2-2	.	.
TGCAGCGTCGGGAGGTCTGCCGCCGAGGAGACCCAGTACTTC	CSVGRSAAEETQYF	TRBV29-1	TRBJ2-5	TRBD2	.
TGTGCCAGCAACTTAGGAGGGGCAGGGGGTCTCCAAGAGACCCAGTACTTC	CASNLGGAGGLQETQYF	TRBV2	TRBJ2-5	.	.
TGTGCCAGCTCCCGGGACGGCTATGGCTACACCTTC	CASSRDGYGYTF	TRBV18	TRBJ1-2	.	.
TGTGCCAGCAGTTCGGGCGGGACTCCCATCTACGAGCAGTACTTC	CASSSGGTPIYEQYF	TRBV28	TRBJ2-7	.	.
TGTGCCAGCAGCTTAGAATTAGGGGGCTCCTACGAGCAGTACTTC	CASSLELGGSYEQYF	TRBV7-8	TRBJ2-7	.	few
TGTACCAGCAGTGTAGGGGGCGATGGAAACACCATATATTTT	CTSSVGGDGNTIYF	TRBV25-1	TRBJ1-3	TRBD1	.
TGTGCCAGCAGCGTAGGCACAGTCCCTACCTACGAGCAGTACTTC	CASSVGTVPTYEQYF	TRBV9	TRBJ2-7	.	once
TGTGCCAGCAGCAAAGGGAACTCAGGGTCGGACACCATATATTTT	CASSKGNSGSDTIYF	TRBV21-1	TRBJ1-3	.	.
TGTGCCAGCAGTCCCCTAGCGGGAGAGCAGTTCTTC	CASSPLAGEQFF	TRBV28	TRBJ2-1	TRBD2	.
TGTGCCAGTAGTATAAGGGGCGGGGGCGAATTTTCGGATACGCAGTATTTT	CASSIRGGGEFSDTQYF	TRBV19	TRBJ2-3	.	.
TGCGCCAGCAGCCAAGATCAGAGGGGTACGGCCTACGAGCAGTACTTC	CASSQDQRGTAYEQYF	TRBV4-1	TRBJ2-7	.	.
TGTGCCAGCAGTGAGGGACGGGAAGAGACCCAGTACTTC	CASSEGREETQYF	TRBV6-1	TRBJ2-5	.	.
TGTGCCAGCAGTCAAAATCAGCCCCAGCATTTT	CASSQNQPQHF	TRBV28	TRBJ1-5	.	.
TGTGCCTGGAGTAGGTCGGGACAGGCTTACAATCAGCCCCAGCATTTT	CAWSRSGQAYNQPQHF	TRBV30	TRBJ1-5	TRBD1	many
TGTGCCAGCGCTGCAGAGGGACGGAGCTATGGCTACACCTTC	CASAAEGRSYGYTF	TRBV6-5	TRBJ1-2	.	.
TGTGCCAGTAGTCTGACTAGCGGGAGCTACGAGCAGTACTTC	CASSLTSGSYEQYF	TRBV19	TRBJ2-7	TRBD2	.
TGCGCCAGCAGCTTTAGCGGGATTAGCACCGGGGAGCTGTTTTTT	CASSFSGISTGELFF	TRBV5-1	TRBJ2-2	TRBD2	once
TGTGCCAGCAGGGCCGGGGGTGAAAAACTGTTTTTT	CASRAGGEKLFF	TRBV2	TRBJ1-4	.	.
TGTGCCAGTAGTATAGGACTAGCGGGAGTCAAGTACTTC	CASSIGLAGVKYF	TRBV19	TRBJ2-7	TRBD2	.
TGTGCCAGCAGATCTCCAACTAGCGGGAGGCCCCCCTCGCAGTATTTT	CASRSPTSGRPPSQYF	TRBV11-2	TRBJ2-3	TRBD2	.
TGCGCCAGCAGCCCCGGGTGGGGAGATCAGCCCCAGCATTTT	CASSPGWGDQPQHF	TRBV5-1	TRBJ1-5	.	.
TGCGCCAGCAGCTTGGAGGGTGGTTCAGGCGAAAAACTGTTTTTT	CASSLEGGSGEKLFF	TRBV5-1	TRBJ1-4	.	.
TGTGCCAGTATGAACCGGGCGGGGGCTTTCTTT	CASMNRAGAFF	TRBV19	TRBJ1-1	.	.
TGTGCCAGCAAATCCCCAGGGGGCGTCGAGGAGACCCAGTACTTC	CASKSPGGVEETQYF	TRBV6-5	TRBJ2-5	TRBD1	.
TGTGCCAGCAGTGAAGTGAATTGGGGGGCCCTTTTCACAGATACGCAGTATTTT	CASSEVNWGALFTDTQYF	TRBV2	TRBJ2-3	.	few
TGCGCCAGCAGCTTTAGCGGGCACTCCTACGAGCAGTACTTC	CASSFSGHSYEQYF	TRBV5-1	TRBJ2-7	TRBD2	.
TGTGCCAGCAGCTCGCCGTATTGGGCAGGGACTGAAGCTTTCTTT	CASSSPYWAGTEAFF	TRBV7-9	TRBJ1-1	.	.
TGTGCCAGCAGCCGGCGTGGGGGCTCCAGTTCACCCCTCCACTTT	CASSRRGGSSSPLHF	TRBV7-2	TRBJ1-6	.	.
TGTGCCAGCTCACCCCTCTTCCGGGCCGCGGTAGACTATGGCTACACCTTC	CASSPLFRAAVDYGYTF	TRBV18	TRBJ1-2	.	few
TGTGCCAGCAGTTTGGAGCTCCTCACCTACGAGCAGTACTTC	CASSLELLTYEQYF	TRBV28	TRBJ2-7	.	.
TGTGCCAGCAGGCCCCCTTCCGGGATAGAGACCCAGTACTTC	CASRPPSGIETQYF	TRBV2	TRBJ2-5	.	.
TGTGCCAGCAGCTTGACCCTAAATGAGCAGTTCTTC	CASSLTLNEQFF	TRBV11-1	TRBJ2-1	.	few